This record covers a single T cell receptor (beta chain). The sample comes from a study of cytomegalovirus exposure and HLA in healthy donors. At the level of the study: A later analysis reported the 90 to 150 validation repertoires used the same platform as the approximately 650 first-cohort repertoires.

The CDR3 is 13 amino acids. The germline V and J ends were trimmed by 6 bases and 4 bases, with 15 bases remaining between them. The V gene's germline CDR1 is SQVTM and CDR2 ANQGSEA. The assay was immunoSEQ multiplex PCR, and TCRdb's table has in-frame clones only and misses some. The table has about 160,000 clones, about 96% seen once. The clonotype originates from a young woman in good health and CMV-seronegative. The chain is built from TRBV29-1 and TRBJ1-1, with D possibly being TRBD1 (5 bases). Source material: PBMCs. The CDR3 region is CSVTGGVGTEAFF. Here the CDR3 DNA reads TGCAGCGTGACGGGAGGGGTTGGCACTGAAGCTTTCTTT. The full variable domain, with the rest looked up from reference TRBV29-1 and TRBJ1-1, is SAVISQKPSRDICQRGTSLTIQCQVDSQVTMMFWYRQQPGQSLTLIATANQGSEATYESGFVIDKFPISRPNLTFSTLTVSNMSPEDSSIYLCSVTGGVGTEAFFGQGTRLTVV.